The present T cell receptor (beta chain) was sequenced within a study of radiotherapy plus CTLA-4 blockade in lung cancer. Study findings and constraints: Radiotherapy with ipilimumab was followed by blood expansion of tumor-derived clones.

This clone has a handful of counts. The target antigen is unknown. The CDR3 sequence is 11 residues long. Trimming took off 7 bases at V and 4 bases at J, with 5 bases between the two ends. The V gene's germline CDR1 is SEHNR and CDR2 FQNEAQ (reference sequence). Clones were read by immunoSEQ multiplex PCR, and TCRdb kept only the in-frame ones, dropping some. This sample has about 80,000 clones, with about four fifths found just once. The rearrangement joins TRBV7-9 to TRBJ1-5; D not certain. The receptor's source is a human donor with non-small cell lung cancer whose response to radiotherapy plus ipilimumab could not be evaluated. Some clones in this sample may be carry-over from other donors' samples. Material: peripheral blood, obtained from a patient treated with radiotherapy plus ipilimumab. Written as DNA, the CDR3 is TGTGCCAGCACCACTAATCAGCCCCAGCATTTT. Translated: CASTTNQPQHF.